The 14 T cell receptor beta chains listed next were all sequenced from one sample in a study of beta chain features in type 1 diabetes. The study reverse transcribed the entire isolated RNA, so it sequenced expressed TCRB transcripts. The data were produced by immunoSEQ multiplex PCR, yet TCRdb's version contains in-frame clones alone and is incomplete. The sample shows 300,000 to 450,000 clones, roughly an eighth of them seen only once. Specimen: naive CD4+ T cells from blood. Receptors originate from a man aged 18 to 29 in good health.

The chain employs TRBV9 and TRBJ2-7; D unclear. This CDR3 has 12 amino acids. The V gene's germline CDR1 is SGDLS and CDR2 YYNGEE. V lost 4 bases and J 3 bases, leaving 8 bases between the germline ends. CDR3 sequence reads: CASSPGYYEQYF. CDR3 coding DNA: TGTGCCAGCAGCCCCGGGTACTACGAGCAGTACTTC.

This clone turned up a few times. The chain recombines TRBV5-1 with TRBJ1-1; D possibly corresponds to TRBD1 (6 bases). This CDR3 comprises 15 residues. V was trimmed by 4 bases and J by 1 base, leaving 14 bases between them. Per the germline V gene, CDR1 is SGHRS and CDR2 is YFSETQ. CDR3 DNA: TGCGCCAGCAGCGTGAGACAGGCCGCGAACACTGAAGCTTTCTTT. This gives the protein CASSVRQAANTEAFF.

V gene TRBV4-2 combines with J gene TRBJ1-2, with D maybe TRBD1 (6 bases). The V end lost 0 bases, the J end lost 11 bases, and 22 bases lay between the germline ends. CDR3 length: 16 amino acids. Germline CDR1 reads LGHNA; CDR2 reads YNFKEQ. The CDR3 DNA reads as TGTGCCAGCAGCCAAGAGAGTTTTAGACAGGCGGTAAGGTACACCTTC. The encoded protein is CASSQESFRQAVRYTF.

There are a few counts of this clone. The rearrangement uses TRBV7-9 and TRBJ2-7; possible D gene TRBD1, 5 bases. The germline V gene encodes CDR1 SEHNR and CDR2 FQNEAQ (reference sequence). This CDR3 has 16 residues. V lost 4 bases and J 3 bases, leaving 19 bases between the germline ends. CDR3 region: CASSSVSREGSYEQYF. DNA of the CDR3: TGTGCCAGCAGCTCCGTTAGCAGGGAAGGTAGCTACGAGCAGTACTTC.

This clone has more than one count but fewer than ten. The rearrangement uses TRBV28 and TRBJ2-5; D unclear. Per the germline V gene, CDR1 is MDHEN and CDR2 is SYDVKM. This CDR3 region has 11 residues. Trimming cost V 6 bases and J 7 bases, with 9 bases left between them. The CDR3 sequence: CASSRPGTQYF. The CDR3 region has the DNA TGTGCCAGCAGCCGACCGGGGACCCAGTACTTC.

This clone was seen only a few times. The chain couples TRBV19 to TRBJ1-2, with a tentative D call TRBD1 (5 bases). The V end lost 9 bases, the J end lost 0 bases, and 17 bases lay between the germline ends. This CDR3 is built from 15 residues. The germline CDR1 and CDR2 sequences are LNHDA and SQIVND (reference sequence). The CDR3 loop reads CASRWGDRSNYGYTF. For the CDR3, the DNA is TGTGCCAGCCGGTGGGGGGACCGTTCTAACTATGGCTACACCTTC.

The chain links TRBV19 to TRBJ1-5; D is perhaps TRBD1 (6 bases). CDR3 length: 14 amino acids. The germline V gene encodes CDR1 LNHDA and CDR2 SQIVND (reference sequence). V was cut by 6 bases and J by 2 bases, with 11 bases left in between. CDR3 DNA sequence: TGTGCCAGTAGCTCGAACAGGGGCAATCAGCCCCAGCATTTT. This translates into CASSSNRGNQPQHF.

This clone was detected only a few times. The V and J genes are TRBV30 and TRBJ2-7, with no clear D. V lost 1 base to trimming and J lost 0 bases, with 19 bases between them. The germline gives CDR1 GTSNPN, CDR2 SVGIG (reference sequence). The length of the CDR3 is 17 residues. CDR3 nucleotides: TGTGCCTGGAGTGGACTTAGTGGAAGAGGAGCCTCCTACGAGCAGTACTTC. It yields the protein CAWSGLSGRGASYEQYF.

Turning to this clone: The same CDR3 can be traced to other DNA sequences in this sample. The chain couples TRBV5-1 to TRBJ2-7; 7 bases align to TRBD1. From germline, CDR1 is SGHRS and CDR2 YFSETQ. J lost 3 bases, V lost 4 bases, and 4 bases had no gene match. This CDR3 has 13 residues. The CDR3 loop reads CASSPTGNYEQYF. In DNA form, the CDR3 reads TGCGCCAGCAGCCCGACAGGGAACTACGAGCAGTACTTC.

This chain links TRBV29-1 with TRBJ2-1; 7 bases map to TRBD1. This CDR3 is built from 12 residues. CDR1 and CDR2 (germline): SQVTM, ANQGSEA. For the CDR3, the DNA is TGCAGTAACAGGGGACCCTGGGGTGAGCAGTTCTTC. This encodes CSNRGPWGEQFF.

In its sample, this clone was seen a few times. The V and J genes are TRBV6-6 and TRBJ2-7; 9 bases match TRBD1. V shed 6 bases, J shed 5 bases, and the junction held 2 bases outside the gene matches. Germline V CDR1 and CDR2: MNHNY, SVGAGI (reference sequence). The CDR3 contains 12 residues. The CDR3, as DNA: TGTGCCAGCAGGAGGACAGGGGACGAGCAGTACTTC. Translating gives CASRRTGDEQYF.

This clone occurred a few times. J is TRBJ2-5 and V is TRBV25-1; D possibly corresponds to TRBD1 (6 bases). The DNA end is more similar to TRBJ2-7, so the J call may be wrong. Germline assignment: CDR1 MGHDK and CDR2 SYGVNS. The length of the CDR3 is 14 residues. CDR3 bases: TGTGCCAGCAGGGAAATGGACAGCTCCTACGAGCAGTACTTC. It codes for CASREMDSSYEQYF.

With respect to this clone: This same CDR3 is encoded by further DNA sequences in the sample. The chain employs TRBV5-1 and TRBJ2-1; tentatively, D is TRBD1 (6 bases). Germline V lookup: CDR1 SGHRS, CDR2 YFSETQ. Trimming took 0 bases from V and 4 from J, leaving 11 bases between them. The CDR3 covers 15 residues. Here the CDR3 reads CASSLGQGSYNEQFF. The CDR3 DNA reads TGCGCCAGCAGCTTGGGCCAGGGGTCGTACAATGAGCAGTTCTTC.

This clone has a handful of counts. J is TRBJ2-7 and V is TRBV25-1; D possibly corresponds to TRBD1 (6 bases). Germline V lookup: CDR1 MGHDK, CDR2 SYGVNS. V gave up 2 bases and J gave up 3 bases, with 8 bases separating them. The CDR3 contains 13 residues. CDR3 sequence: CASSEGQFYEQYF. The DNA of the CDR3 is TGTGCCAGCAGTGAAGGACAGTTCTACGAGCAGTACTTC.